This T cell receptor (beta chain) was profiled in a study of blood T cells in healthy people across ages. General study findings and limits: Naive and antigen-experienced cells were not separated, limiting conclusive comparison.

Every sample yielded at least 6 million isolated PBMCs. This clonotype was counted a few times. Antigen: not known. The CDR3 totals 12 residues. Germline values: CDR1 LNHNV, CDR2 YYDKDF (reference sequence). Germline trimming cut 6 bases from V and 13 bases from J; bases unmatched to any gene: 5. Primers used in a second PCR of about 6 to 11 cycles were a sample-barcoded 5' primer and a J-beta primer mix. TCRdb ran MiXCR on the 5' RACE reads and lists one entry per CDR3 protein. The sample carries 850,000 to 1,000,000 distinct CDR3 sequences, about 48% recorded once. What was sequenced was blood. This chain connects TRBV15 to TRBJ2-1; 11 bases agree with TRBD2. This TCR derives from a man aged 25-45 years in good health. CDR3 sequence: CATSLAGGPQFF. CDR3 nucleotide sequence: TGTGCCACCAGTTTAGCGGGGGGGCCTCAGTTCTTC.